This TCR beta chain is drawn from a study of blood T cell repertoires in COVID-19. Looking at the study overall: Sites across the United States, Italy and Spain contributed samples from acute and convalescent COVID-19. PBMCs, B-cell-depleted T cells, or T cells provided the cDNA or gDNA that made up the material.

The CDR3 runs 14 residues. Trimming removed 4 bases from V and 2 bases from J; junction bases left unmatched: 6. CDR1 and CDR2 from the germline V gene are SGHRS and YFSETQ. Study processing details: Amplification of reference gene primers was used by the study to estimate nucleated cell counts. TCRdb's table, derived via immunoSEQ multiplex PCR, lists solely in-frame clones and lacks some. The V and J calls and clone size come from that table; D and trimming were worked out from the DNA. The sample shows 240,000 or so clones, more than 70% of them seen only once. This TCR was sampled from a woman in her forties who had recovered from COVID-19. The gene calls are TRBV5-1 and TRBJ2-7; 7 nucleotides line up with TRBD1. The sample comprised peripheral blood. This CDR3 is CASSLEGAAYEQYF. In nucleotides, the CDR3 is TGCGCCAGCAGCCTAGAGGGGGCCGCCTACGAGCAGTACTTC.